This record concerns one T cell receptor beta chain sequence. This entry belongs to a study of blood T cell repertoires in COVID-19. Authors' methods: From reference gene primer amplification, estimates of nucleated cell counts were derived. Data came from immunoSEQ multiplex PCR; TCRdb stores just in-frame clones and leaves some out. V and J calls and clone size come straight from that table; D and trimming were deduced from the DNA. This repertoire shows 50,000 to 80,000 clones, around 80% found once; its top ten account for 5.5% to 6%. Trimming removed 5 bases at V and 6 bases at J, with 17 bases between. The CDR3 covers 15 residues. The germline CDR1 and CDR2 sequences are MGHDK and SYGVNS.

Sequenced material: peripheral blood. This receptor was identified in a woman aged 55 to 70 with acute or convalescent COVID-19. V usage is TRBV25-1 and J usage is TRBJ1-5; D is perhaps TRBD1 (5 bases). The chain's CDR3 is CASSPAQGYGQPQHF. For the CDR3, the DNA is TGTGCCAGCAGTCCGGCCCAGGGCTATGGTCAGCCCCAGCATTTT. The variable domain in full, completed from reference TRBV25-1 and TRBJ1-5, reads EADIYQTPRYLVIGTGKKITLECSQTMGHDKMYWYQQDPGMELHLIHYSYGVNSTEKGDLSSESTVSRIRTEHFPLTLESARPSHTSQYLCASSPAQGYGQPQHFGDGTRLSIL.